This T cell receptor beta chain emerged from a study of T cells expressing NK-cell markers. 5'RACE template switching with UMIs produced the TCR beta cDNA. TCRdb reprocessed the 5' RACE reads and keeps a single row for each CDR3 protein, giving no DNA. The listing records about 160,000 distinct CDR3 sequences. CDR3 size: 15 residues. CDR1 is PRHDT and CDR2 is FYEKMQ in the germline V gene (reference sequence). The sequence derives from a man between 18 and 69 years old in good health. Sequenced material: blood T cells: a sorted CD56 or NKG2C T cell subset, CD4+ or CD8+ T cells, or bulk PBMC T cells (not recorded which). The chain joins TRBV13 to TRBJ2-3. CDR3 residues: CASSLFGIRTDTQYF.